The rows below give T cell receptor beta chains drawn from one sample of a study of control samples from healthy donors and cancer patients. Repertoires were generated with immunoSEQ multiplex PCR, while TCRdb's copy carries only in-frame clones and drops some. The sample holds 100,000 to 150,000 clones, roughly 84% seen once. The sample was blood. The receptors shown here come from a man between 18 and 29 years old in good health. Each CDR3 is given with its conserved first and last residue. The D gene is left open where the match is weak. Clone size is stated in some rows and not others, as once, few, many or a class when expanded.

CDR3 DNA: TGTGCCAGCAGTCCGGGGGGGACTACCCGCACCGGGGAGCTGTTTTTT
CDR3 protein: CASSPGGTTRTGELFF
J gene: TRBJ2-2
V gene: TRBV7-3
clone size: NA
D gene: TRBD2

CDR3 DNA: TGCGCCAGCAGTGATAGGGCTAGCGGGTACAATGAGCAGTTCTTC
CDR3 protein: CASSDRASGYNEQFF
J gene: TRBJ2-1
V gene: TRBV10-1
clone size: few
D gene: TRBD2

CDR3 DNA: TGTGCCTGGAGTGTACGCAGGGCAAAACTGTTTTTT
CDR3 protein: CAWSVRRAKLFF
J gene: TRBJ1-4
V gene: TRBV30
clone size: NA
D gene: NA

CDR3 DNA: TGCGCCAGCAGCCAAGATACGGACTGGGACCCCTTCTATGGCTACACCTTC
CDR3 protein: CASSQDTDWDPFYGYTF
J gene: TRBJ1-2
V gene: TRBV4-3
clone size: NA
D gene: NA

CDR3 DNA: TGTGCCAGTAGTTTAGGACTCCCGAGGAGCACTGAAGCTTTCTTT
CDR3 protein: CASSLGLPRSTEAFF
J gene: TRBJ1-1
V gene: TRBV19
clone size: once
D gene: NA

CDR3 DNA: TGTGCCAGCAGTGCGGACGACTATGGCTACACCTTC
CDR3 protein: CASSADDYGYTF
J gene: TRBJ1-2
V gene: TRBV2
clone size: NA
D gene: NA

CDR3 DNA: TGCGCCAGCAAGGGCAGCTCCTACGAGCAGTACTTC
CDR3 protein: CASKGSSYEQYF
J gene: TRBJ2-7
V gene: TRBV5-1
clone size: NA
D gene: NA

CDR3 DNA: TGTGCCAGTAGTATGCGAACGGGTCGAGGAAACACTGAAGCTTTCTTT
CDR3 protein: CASSMRTGRGNTEAFF
J gene: TRBJ1-1
V gene: TRBV19
clone size: NA
D gene: NA

CDR3 DNA: TGTGCCAGCTCACAGGGGGCCGGGACAGGTAGCAATCAGCCCCAGCATTTT
CDR3 protein: CASSQGAGTGSNQPQHF
J gene: TRBJ1-5
V gene: TRBV18
clone size: NA
D gene: TRBD1

CDR3 DNA: TGTGCCAGCAGCGAATCCGGGACAGCTACGTACTATGGCTACACCTTC
CDR3 protein: CASSESGTATYYGYTF
J gene: TRBJ1-2
V gene: TRBV28
clone size: NA
D gene: TRBD1

CDR3 DNA: TGTGCCAGCAGCCAGGATAGCCTCACCGAGGCTTTCTTT
CDR3 protein: CASSQDSLTEAFF
J gene: TRBJ1-1
V gene: TRBV7-9
clone size: NA
D gene: NA

CDR3 DNA: TGTGCCAGTAGAAACTACAGGGGATCCGCTATCGCTTTCTTT
CDR3 protein: CASRNYRGSAIAFF
J gene: TRBJ1-1
V gene: TRBV19
clone size: NA
D gene: TRBD1

CDR3 DNA: TGTGCCAGCACCTCTATGGAGGGGGAGACCCAGTACTTC
CDR3 protein: CASTSMEGETQYF
J gene: TRBJ2-5
V gene: TRBV5-6
clone size: NA
D gene: NA

CDR3 DNA: TGTGCCAGCGAGCTGCGGGAGACCTACAATGAGCAGTTCTTC
CDR3 protein: CASELRETYNEQFF
J gene: TRBJ2-1
V gene: TRBV2
clone size: NA
D gene: TRBD2

CDR3 DNA: TGCGCCAGCAGCTGGTATGGCGGACCGGGAGAGACCCAGTACTTC
CDR3 protein: CASSWYGGPGETQYF
J gene: TRBJ2-5
V gene: TRBV5-1
clone size: NA
D gene: NA

CDR3 DNA: TGTGCCAGCAGCTTAACTGCGGGCCAATCCTACGAGCAGTACTTC
CDR3 protein: CASSLTAGQSYEQYF
J gene: TRBJ2-7
V gene: TRBV7-3
clone size: NA
D gene: NA

CDR3 DNA: TGTGCCAGCTCACCATTCGACAGGGACAATCAGCCCCAGCATTTT
CDR3 protein: CASSPFDRDNQPQHF
J gene: TRBJ1-5
V gene: TRBV18
clone size: NA
D gene: TRBD1

CDR3 DNA: TGTGCCAGTAGTGACAGGGTTAACACTGAAGCTTTCTTT
CDR3 protein: CASSDRVNTEAFF
J gene: TRBJ1-1
V gene: TRBV19
clone size: NA
D gene: TRBD1

CDR3 DNA: TGTGCCAGCAGTTACTCACCGGACATCTCCTACGAGCAGTACTTC
CDR3 protein: CASSYSPDISYEQYF
J gene: TRBJ2-7
V gene: TRBV6-5
clone size: once
D gene: NA

CDR3 DNA: TGTGCCACCAGCTTCTTATCCGGGACAGCCTCCTACGAGCAGTACTTC
CDR3 protein: CATSFLSGTASYEQYF
J gene: TRBJ2-7
V gene: TRBV15
clone size: NA
D gene: TRBD1

CDR3 DNA: TGTGCCAGCACTGAGCAGGGTCAAGGTGAAAAACTGTTTTTT
CDR3 protein: CASTEQGQGEKLFF
J gene: TRBJ1-4
V gene: TRBV25-1
clone size: NA
D gene: NA

CDR3 DNA: TGTGCCACGGCGGGGGGCTGGAACACTGAAGCTTTCTTT
CDR3 protein: CATAGGWNTEAFF
J gene: TRBJ1-1
V gene: TRBV28
clone size: NA
D gene: NA

CDR3 DNA: TGTGCCAGCAGCCTATTCGTCAGGACTGAAGCTTTCTTT
CDR3 protein: CASSLFVRTEAFF
J gene: TRBJ1-1
V gene: TRBV7-3
clone size: NA
D gene: NA

CDR3 DNA: TGTGCCAGCAGACCCTCCGGTCCATACCAAGAGACCCAGTACTTC
CDR3 protein: CASRPSGPYQETQYF
J gene: TRBJ2-5
V gene: TRBV27
clone size: NA
D gene: NA

CDR3 DNA: TGTGCCAGCAGTGAACGCGCGGGCTCTGGGGCCAACGTCCTGACTTTC
CDR3 protein: CASSERAGSGANVLTF
J gene: TRBJ2-6
V gene: TRBV2
clone size: NA
D gene: NA

CDR3 DNA: TGCGCCAGCAGTGAGTCGACCTGGACAGGGAGTGGCTACACCTTC
CDR3 protein: CASSESTWTGSGYTF
J gene: TRBJ1-2
V gene: TRBV10-2
clone size: NA
D gene: TRBD1

CDR3 DNA: TGTGCCAGCAGTCGGGACAGCCCTGATTCACCCCTCCACTTT
CDR3 protein: CASSRDSPDSPLHF
J gene: TRBJ1-6
V gene: TRBV6-2/TRBV6-3
clone size: NA
D gene: TRBD1

CDR3 DNA: TGTGCCAGCAGTCCCCTCAACAGATACACCGGGGAGCTGTTTTTT
CDR3 protein: CASSPLNRYTGELFF
J gene: TRBJ2-2
V gene: TRBV27
clone size: NA
D gene: NA

CDR3 DNA: TGTGCCAGCAGTTTTTCGTCTCTAGCGGGAGGGCCAAATACGCAGTATTTT
CDR3 protein: CASSFSSLAGGPNTQYF
J gene: TRBJ2-3
V gene: TRBV27
clone size: NA
D gene: TRBD2

CDR3 DNA: TGTGCCAGCAGGGGACAGTTGAACACTGAAGCTTTCTTT
CDR3 protein: CASRGQLNTEAFF
J gene: TRBJ1-1
V gene: TRBV7-9
clone size: NA
D gene: TRBD1

CDR3 DNA: TGTGCCACCAGCAGGAGGGATAACGCGGGCTACACCTTC
CDR3 protein: CATSRRDNAGYTF
J gene: TRBJ1-2
V gene: TRBV15
clone size: NA
D gene: NA

CDR3 DNA: TGCGCCAGCAGCTTTTCTCTCGGCAGCTCCTACGAGCAGTACTTC
CDR3 protein: CASSFSLGSSYEQYF
J gene: TRBJ2-7
V gene: TRBV5-1
clone size: NA
D gene: NA

CDR3 DNA: TGTGCCAGCTCACCTGGCGGGGAATTCACCCTCCACTTT
CDR3 protein: CASSPGGEFTLHF
J gene: TRBJ1-6
V gene: TRBV18
clone size: NA
D gene: NA

CDR3 DNA: TGTGCCAGCAGCCCACAGGGTAGTATAAACACCATATATTTT
CDR3 protein: CASSPQGSINTIYF
J gene: TRBJ1-3
V gene: TRBV9
clone size: NA
D gene: NA

CDR3 DNA: TGTGCCAGCAGCTTGTCGGGACAGGTCCCCTACGAGCAGTACTTC
CDR3 protein: CASSLSGQVPYEQYF
J gene: TRBJ2-7
V gene: TRBV7-3
clone size: NA
D gene: TRBD1

CDR3 DNA: TGCGCCAGCAGCCAAGGGGCCAGCCCTTCCTACGAGCAGTACTTC
CDR3 protein: CASSQGASPSYEQYF
J gene: TRBJ2-7
V gene: TRBV4-1
clone size: NA
D gene: NA

CDR3 DNA: TGTGCCAGCAGGCGAAGACAGGGTTTTGGTGGGGCCAACGTCCTGACTTTC
CDR3 protein: CASRRRQGFGGANVLTF
J gene: TRBJ2-6
V gene: TRBV6-6
clone size: NA
D gene: TRBD1

CDR3 DNA: TGCGCCAGCAGCTTGGGACTAGCGGGAGGACACCGGGGAGCTGTTTTT
CDR3 protein: CASSLGLAGGHRGAVF
J gene: TRBJ2-2
V gene: TRBV5-1
clone size: NA
D gene: TRBD2

CDR3 DNA: TGTGCCAGCACCCAGGGGAGCAATCAGCCCCAGCATTTT
CDR3 protein: CASTQGSNQPQHF
J gene: TRBJ1-5
V gene: TRBV6-5
clone size: NA
D gene: NA

CDR3 DNA: TGTGCCAGCAGTTACTCGAATAACCGGGTCGAGCAGTACTTC
CDR3 protein: CASSYSNNRVEQYF
J gene: TRBJ2-7
V gene: TRBV6-5
clone size: NA
D gene: NA

CDR3 DNA: TGTGCCACCACCGGTGGTAGCGGGCAGCTCTACAATGAGCAGTTCTTC
CDR3 protein: CATTGGSGQLYNEQFF
J gene: TRBJ2-1
V gene: TRBV2
clone size: few
D gene: TRBD2

CDR3 DNA: TGTGCCAGCATTAAGGTCTCTGGGGCCAACGTCCTGACTTTC
CDR3 protein: CASIKVSGANVLTF
J gene: TRBJ2-6
V gene: TRBV6-6
clone size: NA
D gene: NA

CDR3 DNA: TGCAGCGTTGAAGATCCGGGACAGGAGACCTACGAGCAGTACTTC
CDR3 protein: CSVEDPGQETYEQYF
J gene: TRBJ2-7
V gene: TRBV29-1
clone size: NA
D gene: TRBD1

CDR3 DNA: TGTGCCAGCAGCCTGGGTGGAGATACGCAGTATTTT
CDR3 protein: CASSLGGDTQYF
J gene: TRBJ2-3
V gene: TRBV5-6
clone size: NA
D gene: NA

CDR3 DNA: TGTGCCAGCTCACCTTTGGGACAGGGGAGCGGCAATCAGCCCCAGCATTTT
CDR3 protein: CASSPLGQGSGNQPQHF
J gene: TRBJ1-5
V gene: TRBV18
clone size: few
D gene: TRBD1

CDR3 DNA: TGTGCCAGCAGCTTACAAAGCGGGAGGATCACAGATACGCAGTATTTT
CDR3 protein: CASSLQSGRITDTQYF
J gene: TRBJ2-3
V gene: TRBV5-4
clone size: NA
D gene: TRBD2

CDR3 DNA: TGTGCCAGCAGTGAAGAGACAGGAGTCTCTGGAAACACCATATATTTT
CDR3 protein: CASSEETGVSGNTIYF
J gene: TRBJ1-3
V gene: TRBV6-1
clone size: NA
D gene: NA

CDR3 DNA: TGTGCCAGTAGTATAGGGGCCTATGGGGCTGAAAAACTGTTTTTT
CDR3 protein: CASSIGAYGAEKLFF
J gene: TRBJ1-4
V gene: TRBV19
clone size: NA
D gene: NA

CDR3 DNA: TGTGCCAGCACCCCCCAGGGAACCCTCCAAGAGACCCAGTACTTC
CDR3 protein: CASTPQGTLQETQYF
J gene: TRBJ2-5
V gene: TRBV6-5
clone size: NA
D gene: NA

CDR3 DNA: TGCAGTGCCTTTATTTACAATGAGCAGTTCTTC
CDR3 protein: CSAFIYNEQFF
J gene: TRBJ2-1
V gene: TRBV20-1
clone size: once
D gene: NA

CDR3 DNA: TGCAGCGTTGGTGAGACCCAGTACTTC
CDR3 protein: CSVGETQYF
J gene: TRBJ2-5
V gene: TRBV29-1
clone size: NA
D gene: NA

CDR3 DNA: TGTGCCAGTAGTATAGGAGGGGCCGGAAACTATGGCTACACCTTC
CDR3 protein: CASSIGGAGNYGYTF
J gene: TRBJ1-2
V gene: TRBV19
clone size: NA
D gene: NA

CDR3 DNA: TGTGCCAGCAGTGGCGGACTAGCTGCCGGGGAGCTGTTTTTT
CDR3 protein: CASSGGLAAGELFF
J gene: TRBJ2-2
V gene: TRBV2
clone size: few
D gene: TRBD2

CDR3 DNA: TGTGCCAGCAGCTTAGCAATTACAGAGACCTATAATTCACCCCTCCACTTT
CDR3 protein: CASSLAITETYNSPLHF
J gene: TRBJ1-6
V gene: TRBV7-8
clone size: once
D gene: NA

CDR3 DNA: TGTGCCAGCAGTGAATATACTTTAGGACCCACAGATACGCAGTATTTT
CDR3 protein: CASSEYTLGPTDTQYF
J gene: TRBJ2-3
V gene: TRBV25-1
clone size: NA
D gene: NA